Following are 26 T cell receptor beta chains from one sample sequenced in a study of blood T cell repertoires in COVID-19. The method was immunoSEQ multiplex PCR; TCRdb's version includes in-frame clones alone and lacks a portion of them. The sample holds under 200,000 clones; roughly 80% are singletons and the top ten take roughly 8.4%. Sequencing input: peripheral blood. All receptors derive from a man between 60 and 75 years old with acute or convalescent COVID-19.

The chain links TRBV5-4 to TRBJ1-1, with a tentative D call TRBD1 (5 bases). With 4 bases removed from V and 4 bases from J, the gap between germline ends came to 14 bases. CDR1 is SGHNT and CDR2 is YYREEE in the germline V gene (reference sequence). The CDR3 consists of 14 residues. The CDR3, as DNA: TGTGCCAGCAGCCCGGTACGGGGGAGCACTGAAGCTTTCTTT. Translating it yields CASSPVRGSTEAFF.

The genes are TRBV5-4 and TRBJ2-5; TRBD2 matches at 11 bases. J gave up 1 base and V 4 bases, and 9 bases lay outside the gene matches. This CDR3 contains 17 residues. Germline loops: CDR1 SGHNT, CDR2 YYREEE (reference sequence). The CDR3: CASSPGGLAGGQETQYF. CDR3 DNA: TGTGCCAGCAGCCCTGGAGGGCTAGCGGGGGGCCAAGAGACCCAGTACTTC.

The rearrangement joins TRBV30 to TRBJ2-3, with a possible D match to TRBD2 (6 bases). V shed 2 bases and J shed 7 bases, with 16 bases lying between them. Germline assignment: CDR1 GTSNPN and CDR2 SVGIG (reference sequence). The CDR3 is made up of 14 amino acids. CDR3 in amino acids: CAWSRGSLGNTQYF. DNA for the CDR3: TGTGCCTGGAGTCGGGGGTCGTTGGGAAATACGCAGTATTTT.

V is TRBV27 and J is TRBJ2-3; TRBD1 aligns across 10 bases. V was pared by 5 bases and J by 6 bases, with 5 bases of the junction left unmatched. Germline lookup yields CDR1 MNHEY and CDR2 SMNVEV (reference sequence). The CDR3 loop spans 14 amino acids. In DNA form, the CDR3 reads TGTGCCAGCAGTCCCGGGACAGGGGTCGATACGCAGTATTTT. It translates to CASSPGTGVDTQYF.

In this sample, this clone turned up a few times. This sequence joins TRBV20-1 and TRBJ2-7; D remains ambiguous. This CDR3 spans 11 amino acids. Germline V CDR1 and CDR2: DFQATT, SNEGSKA (reference sequence). V was pared by 6 bases and J by 9 bases, with 15 bases between. CDR3 in DNA: TGCAGTGCCCCAGTTGGGTCGGGGCAGTACTTC. It translates to CSAPVGSGQYF.

In its sample, this clone was seen a few times. J is TRBJ2-7 and V is TRBV3-1 (or the pseudogene TRBV3-2); 9 bases map to TRBD1. Germline assignment: CDR1 LGHDT and CDR2 YNNKEL (reference sequence). The V and J ends lost 1 base and 5 bases, in that order; junction bases with no gene match: 6. There are 15 residues in the CDR3. The chain's CDR3 is CASSQGYRGQHEQYF. The CDR3 DNA sequence: TGTGCCAGCAGCCAAGGATACAGGGGGCAACACGAGCAGTACTTC.

The chain has TRBV27 and TRBJ2-5, with TRBD1 matching 11 bases. V shed 5 bases and J 5 bases; nucleotides not matched to a gene: 10. CDR3 size: 16 residues. The germline V gene encodes CDR1 MNHEY and CDR2 SMNVEV (reference sequence). CDR3 sequence (DNA): TGTGCCAGCAGTCCCCCCCGGACAGGGGGCAAGGAGACCCAGTACTTC. Encoded protein: CASSPPRTGGKETQYF.

The chain recombines TRBV29-1 with TRBJ2-3, with D tentatively TRBD1 (6 bases). V lost 2 bases to trimming and J lost 3 bases, with 15 bases between them. Germline CDR1 and CDR2: SQVTM and ANQGSEA. The CDR3 spans 15 residues. The CDR3 sequence: CSVEFLQGFTDTQYF. The CDR3 DNA is TGCAGCGTTGAATTCTTACAGGGTTTTACAGATACGCAGTATTTT.

The genes are TRBV24-1 and TRBJ2-5; D is possibly TRBD2 (6 bases). The CDR3 runs 15 residues. V lost 5 bases, J lost 2 bases, and 14 bases lay in between. Germline V gene lookup returns CDR1 KGHDR and CDR2 SFDVKD. This chain's CDR3 is CATSGRRGPQETQYF. DNA for the CDR3: TGTGCCACCAGTGGGAGGAGGGGCCCTCAAGAGACCCAGTACTTC.

The chain recombines TRBV9 with TRBJ1-2, with TRBD1 identical over 10 bases. This CDR3 is 18 amino acids long. V lost 4 bases, J lost 5 bases, and 17 bases stayed unmatched. The germline V gene encodes CDR1 SGDLS and CDR2 YYNGEE. The CDR3, as DNA: TGTGCCAGCAGCCCCGATGCCCAAAGGGGACAGGGGAATTATGGCTACACCTTC. Amino acid sequence: CASSPDAQRGQGNYGYTF.

V gene TRBV7-3 combines with J gene TRBJ2-3; 9 nucleotides match TRBD2. J was trimmed by 2 bases and V by 4 bases; bases with no gene match: 4. CDR3 length: 15 residues. In germline, CDR1 is SGHTA, CDR2 FQGTGA. The CDR3 protein is CASSSSGAPTDTQYF. The CDR3 nucleotides are TGTGCCAGCAGCTCTAGCGGGGCCCCCACAGATACGCAGTATTTT.

The rearrangement links TRBV4-3 to TRBJ1-5; D is perhaps TRBD1 (5 bases). The CDR3 totals 15 residues. V was trimmed by 3 bases and J by 0 bases, leaving 9 bases between them. Per the germline V gene, CDR1 is LGHNA and CDR2 is YSLEER. The CDR3 loop reads CASSQSTDSNQPQHF. CDR3 nucleotide sequence: TGCGCCAGCAGCCAGTCGACAGATAGCAATCAGCCCCAGCATTTT.

J is TRBJ2-7 and V is TRBV6-1, with D uncertain. The V end was cut by 3 bases, the J end by 4 bases, with 10 bases between. The CDR3 runs to 13 residues. The germline CDR1 and CDR2 sequences are MNHNS and SASEGT. The CDR3 spells CASSEIYRYEQYF. The CDR3 bases are TGTGCCAGCAGTGAGATTTACAGATACGAGCAGTACTTC.

V is TRBV30 and J is TRBJ1-2, with D maybe TRBD1 (6 bases). The CDR3 totals 15 residues. The germline V and J ends were trimmed by 0 bases and 4 bases, with 15 bases remaining between them. Germline V gene sequence: CDR1 GTSNPN, CDR2 SVGIG (reference sequence). CDR3 protein: CAWSVLGRGGYGYTF. The CDR3 nucleotides are TGTGCCTGGAGTGTACTTGGGAGGGGGGGCTATGGCTACACCTTC.

The chain has TRBV4-1 and TRBJ1-1; weak D call: TRBD1 (5 bases). V lost 5 bases and J lost 7, with 23 bases in between. Germline V gene sequence: CDR1 MGHRA, CDR2 YSYEKL. The CDR3 has 16 residues. The CDR3 DNA follows: TGCGCCAGCAGCTCGGCCAGGGTCAGCCGGTATAGTGAAGCTTTCTTT. As protein: CASSSARVSRYSEAFF.

This sequence joins TRBV6-5 and TRBJ2-1; 10 bases are a match to TRBD2. Germline CDR1 and CDR2: MNHEY and SVGAGI. This CDR3 region has 14 residues. The V gene end was trimmed by 3 bases and the J gene end by 9 bases; junction bases not matched to a gene: 5. In nucleotides, the CDR3 is TGTGCCAGCAGTTATGAGCGGGGGGGTGGTGAGCAGTTCTTC. Amino acids: CASSYERGGGEQFF.

V is TRBV18 and J is TRBJ1-4; the match to TRBD1 covers 7 bases. Germline trimming cut 3 bases from V and 8 bases from J; bases unmatched to any gene: 3. Germline V gene data show CDR1 as KGHSH and CDR2 as LQKENI. This CDR3 has 13 amino acids. In DNA form, the CDR3 reads TGTGCCAGCTCACCCACAGGGGAGGAAAAACTGTTTTTT. Translation gives CASSPTGEEKLFF.

In DNA, the CDR3 is TGTGCCAGCATCTTACAGGGGAAGAGGAACACTGAAGCTTTCTTT. The encoded protein is CASILQGKRNTEAFF. The chain uses TRBV6-6 and TRBJ1-1; 7 bases match TRBD1. Germline values: CDR1 MNHNY, CDR2 SVGAGI (reference sequence). V gave up 7 bases and J gave up 1 base; unmatched junction bases: 9. The CDR3 consists of 15 residues.

The chain uses TRBV6-5 and TRBJ1-2; D is ambiguous. V was shortened by 7 bases and J by 2 bases, with 14 bases between the two germline ends. The germline gives CDR1 MNHEY, CDR2 SVGAGI. This CDR3 region has 14 residues. The CDR3 DNA follows: TGTGCCAGCAAAGAGCCCAGGATGAACTATGGCTACACCTTC. Amino acids: CASKEPRMNYGYTF.

This clone was seen a handful of times. This chain links TRBV9 with TRBJ1-4, with 7 bases lining up with TRBD1. CDR1 and CDR2 from the germline V gene are SGDLS and YYNGEE. The CDR3 is 17 residues long. V was pared by 0 bases and J by 0 bases, with 5 bases of the junction left unmatched. The CDR3 nucleotides read TGTGCCAGCAGCGTAGCTACAGGGGCTGCAACTAATGAAAAACTGTTTTTT. Translated, it gives CASSVATGAATNEKLFF.

The chain carries TRBV5-1 and TRBJ2-3; 7 bases are shared with TRBD1. This CDR3 has 14 amino acids. Germline loops: CDR1 SGHRS, CDR2 YFSETQ. Germline trimming cut 2 bases from V and 1 base from J; bases unmatched to any gene: 1. The CDR3: CASSFGTGTDTQYF. The CDR3 coding sequence is TGCGCCAGCAGCTTCGGGACAGGCACAGATACGCAGTATTTT. Complete variable domain (other parts from reference TRBV5-1 and TRBJ2-3): KAGVTQTPRYLIKTRGQQVTLSCSPISGHRSVSWYQQTPGQGLQFLFEYFSETQRNKGNFPGRFSGRQFSNSRSEMNVSTLELGDSALYLCASSFGTGTDTQYFGPGTRLTVL.

The chain combines TRBV29-1 with TRBJ2-7; 11 bases line up with TRBD2. Trimming removed 5 bases from V and 3 bases from J; junction bases left unmatched: 9. Germline V lookup: CDR1 SQVTM, CDR2 ANQGSEA. The CDR3 is made up of 15 amino acids. CDR3 DNA: TGCAGCGTTTCCGGGACTAGCGGTGCGTTCTACGAGCAGTACTTC. Translated, it gives CSVSGTSGAFYEQYF.

The V and J genes are TRBV6-2 or TRBV6-3 and TRBJ2-5; a weak D match, TRBD2 (6 bases). Per germline, CDR1 MNHEY and CDR2 SVGEGT. V was trimmed by 5 bases and J by 0 bases, leaving 16 bases between them. The CDR3 contains 16 residues. CDR3 loop: CASSKGLAEYQETQYF. The DNA for the CDR3 is TGTGCCAGCAGTAAAGGGTTAGCGGAGTACCAAGAGACCCAGTACTTC.

The chain links TRBV5-1 to TRBJ1-2; D perhaps matches TRBD1 (5 bases). From germline, CDR1 is SGHRS and CDR2 YFSETQ. This CDR3 has 13 amino acids. V was shortened by 3 bases and J by 5 bases, with 11 bases between the two germline ends. CDR3 DNA: TGCGCCAGCAGCTCCAGGGAAGGGTATGGCTACACCTTC. This encodes CASSSREGYGYTF.

This chain uses TRBV30 with TRBJ1-5, with no clear D. Trimming removed 4 bases from V and 2 bases from J, with 9 bases in between. Germline V gives CDR1 GTSNPN, CDR2 SVGIG (reference sequence). CDR3 length: 13 amino acids. The CDR3 sequence: CAWTSGGNQPQHF. CDR3 DNA sequence: TGTGCCTGGACTAGTGGTGGCAATCAGCCCCAGCATTTT.

In regard to this clone: The germline gene is not matched at one end of the junction; a read error may be the cause. The sample carries other DNA sequences with the same CDR3. The genes are TRBV7-2 and TRBJ1-1; D is undetermined. CDR1 and CDR2 (germline): SGHTA, FQGNSA. The CDR3 consists of 14 residues. In DNA form, the CDR3 reads TGTGCCAGCAGCTTAGGCGGGTTGAAAACTGAAGCTTTCTTT. Translating gives CASSLGGLKTEAFF.